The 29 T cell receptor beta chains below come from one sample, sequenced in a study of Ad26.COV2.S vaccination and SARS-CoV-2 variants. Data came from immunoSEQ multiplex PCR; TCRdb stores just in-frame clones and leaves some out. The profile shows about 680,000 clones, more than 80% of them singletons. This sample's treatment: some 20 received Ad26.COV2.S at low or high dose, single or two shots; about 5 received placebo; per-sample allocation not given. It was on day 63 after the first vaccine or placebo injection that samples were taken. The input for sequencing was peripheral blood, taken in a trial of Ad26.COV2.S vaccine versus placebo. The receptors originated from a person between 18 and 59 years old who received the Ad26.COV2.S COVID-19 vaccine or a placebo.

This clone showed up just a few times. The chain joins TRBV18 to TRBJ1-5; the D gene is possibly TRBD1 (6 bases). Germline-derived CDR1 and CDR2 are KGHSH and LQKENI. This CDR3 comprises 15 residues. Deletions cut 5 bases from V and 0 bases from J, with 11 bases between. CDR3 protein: CASSAGTLSNQPQHF. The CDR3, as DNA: TGTGCCAGCTCAGCCGGGACACTTAGCAATCAGCCCCAGCATTTT.

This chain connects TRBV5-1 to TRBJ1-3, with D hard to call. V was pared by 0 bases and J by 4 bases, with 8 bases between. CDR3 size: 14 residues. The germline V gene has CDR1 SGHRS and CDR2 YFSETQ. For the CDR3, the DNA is TGCGCCAGCAGCTTGGATGGACCGGGAAACACCATATATTTT. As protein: CASSLDGPGNTIYF.

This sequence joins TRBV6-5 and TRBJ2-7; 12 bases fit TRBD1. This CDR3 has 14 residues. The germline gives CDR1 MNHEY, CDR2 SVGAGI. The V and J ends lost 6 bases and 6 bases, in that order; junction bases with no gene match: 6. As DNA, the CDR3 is TGTGCCAGCAGGATGGGGACAGGGGGCTTCGAGCAGTACTTC. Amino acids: CASRMGTGGFEQYF.

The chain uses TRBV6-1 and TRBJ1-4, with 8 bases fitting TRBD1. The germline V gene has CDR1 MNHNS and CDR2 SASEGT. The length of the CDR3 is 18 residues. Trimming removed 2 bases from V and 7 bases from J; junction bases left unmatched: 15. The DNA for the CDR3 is TGTGCCAGCAGTGAATTTGAGACAGGGGCGGCTATGGGTGAAAAACTGTTTTTT. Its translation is CASSEFETGAAMGEKLFF.

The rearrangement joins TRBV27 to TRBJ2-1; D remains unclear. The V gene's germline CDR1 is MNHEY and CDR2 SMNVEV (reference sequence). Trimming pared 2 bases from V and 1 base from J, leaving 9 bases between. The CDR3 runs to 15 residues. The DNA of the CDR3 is TGTGCCAGCAGTTTAGACTCGATGTCCTACAATGAGCAGTTCTTC. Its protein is CASSLDSMSYNEQFF.

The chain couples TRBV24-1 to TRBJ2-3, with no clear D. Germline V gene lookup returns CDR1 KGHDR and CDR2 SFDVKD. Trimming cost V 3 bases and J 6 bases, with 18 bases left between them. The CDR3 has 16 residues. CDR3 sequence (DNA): TGTGCCACCAGTGATCCGGCAGCCCCCTACCGGGATACGCAGTATTTT. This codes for CATSDPAAPYRDTQYF.

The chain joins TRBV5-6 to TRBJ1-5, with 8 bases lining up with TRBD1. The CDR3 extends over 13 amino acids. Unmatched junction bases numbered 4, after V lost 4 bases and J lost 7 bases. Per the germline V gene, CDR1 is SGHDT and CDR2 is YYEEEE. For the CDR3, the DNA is TGTGCCAGCAGCGTGGACAGGGACCAGCCCCAGCATTTT. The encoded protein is CASSVDRDQPQHF. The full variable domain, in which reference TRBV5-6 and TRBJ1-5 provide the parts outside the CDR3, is DAGVTQSPTHLIKTRGQQVTLRCSPKSGHDTVSWYQQALGQGPQFIFQYYEEEERQRGNFPDRFSGHQFPNYSSELNVNALLLGDSALYLCASSVDRDQPQHFGDGTRLSIL.

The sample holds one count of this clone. The CDR3 DNA is TGTGCCAGTAGTATAGCGTCCGCGAACACCGGGGAGCTGTTTTTT. This sequence encodes CASSIASANTGELFF. This chain connects TRBV19 to TRBJ2-2; D gene uncertain. The CDR3 has 15 residues. V was cut by 1 base and J by 0 bases, with 6 bases left in between. Germline V gives CDR1 LNHDA, CDR2 SQIVND (reference sequence).

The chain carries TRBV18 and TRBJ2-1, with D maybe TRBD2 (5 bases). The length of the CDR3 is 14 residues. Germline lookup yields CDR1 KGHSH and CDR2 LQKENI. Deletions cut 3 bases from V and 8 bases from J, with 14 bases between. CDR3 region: CASSPAAGVDEQFF. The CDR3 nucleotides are TGTGCCAGCTCACCCGCCGCCGGGGTGGATGAGCAGTTCTTC.

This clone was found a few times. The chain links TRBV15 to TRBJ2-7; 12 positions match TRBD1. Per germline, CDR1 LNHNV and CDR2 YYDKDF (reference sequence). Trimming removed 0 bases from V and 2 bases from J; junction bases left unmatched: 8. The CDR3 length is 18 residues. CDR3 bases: TGTGCCACCAGCAGAGATCTGGGGGACAGGGGGCTAGCCTACGAGCAGTACTTC. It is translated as CATSRDLGDRGLAYEQYF.

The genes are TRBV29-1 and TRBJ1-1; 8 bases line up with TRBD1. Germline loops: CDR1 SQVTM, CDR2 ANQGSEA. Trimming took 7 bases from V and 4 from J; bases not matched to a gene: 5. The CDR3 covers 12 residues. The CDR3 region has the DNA TGCAGCGGTACAGGGGGGGCCACTGAAGCTTTCTTT. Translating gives CSGTGGATEAFF.

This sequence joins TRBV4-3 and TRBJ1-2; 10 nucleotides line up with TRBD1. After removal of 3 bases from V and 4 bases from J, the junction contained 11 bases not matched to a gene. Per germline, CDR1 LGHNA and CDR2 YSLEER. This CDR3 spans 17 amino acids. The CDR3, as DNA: TGCGCCAGCAGCCACGCCATCGACAGGGGGCGAAGCTATGGCTACACCTTC. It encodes CASSHAIDRGRSYGYTF.

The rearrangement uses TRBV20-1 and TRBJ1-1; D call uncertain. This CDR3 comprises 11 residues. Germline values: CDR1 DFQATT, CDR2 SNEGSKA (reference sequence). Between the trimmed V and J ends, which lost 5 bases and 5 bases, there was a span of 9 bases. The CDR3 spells CSAAEETEAFF. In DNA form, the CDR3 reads TGCAGTGCTGCCGAGGAGACTGAAGCTTTCTTT.

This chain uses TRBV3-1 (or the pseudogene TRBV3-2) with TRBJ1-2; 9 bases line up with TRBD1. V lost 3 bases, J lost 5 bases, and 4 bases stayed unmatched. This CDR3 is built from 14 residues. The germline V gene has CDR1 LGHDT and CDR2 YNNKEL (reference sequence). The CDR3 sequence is CASSQGQGVYGYTF. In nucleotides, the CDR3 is TGTGCCAGCAGCCAGGGACAGGGAGTTTATGGCTACACCTTC.

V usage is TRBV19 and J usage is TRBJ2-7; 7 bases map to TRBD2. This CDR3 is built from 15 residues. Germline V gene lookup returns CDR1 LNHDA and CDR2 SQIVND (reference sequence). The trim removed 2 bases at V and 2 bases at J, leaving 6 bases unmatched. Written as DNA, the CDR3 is TGTGCCAGTAGTATATCGCGCGGGAGCCCCTACGAGCAGTACTTC. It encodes CASSISRGSPYEQYF.

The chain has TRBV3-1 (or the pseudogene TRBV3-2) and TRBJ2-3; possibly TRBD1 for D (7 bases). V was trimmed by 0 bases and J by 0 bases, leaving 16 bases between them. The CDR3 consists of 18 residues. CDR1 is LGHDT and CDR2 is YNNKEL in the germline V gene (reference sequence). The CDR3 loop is CASSQDGGGTGSTDTQYF. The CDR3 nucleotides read TGTGCCAGCAGCCAAGATGGAGGGGGCACCGGGAGCACAGATACGCAGTATTTT.

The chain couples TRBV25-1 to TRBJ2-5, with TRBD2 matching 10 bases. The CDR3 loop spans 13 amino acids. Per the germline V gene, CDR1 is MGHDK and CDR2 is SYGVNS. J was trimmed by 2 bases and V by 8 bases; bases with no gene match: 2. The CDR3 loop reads CASVLAGQETQYF. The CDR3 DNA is TGTGCCAGCGTACTAGCGGGACAAGAGACCCAGTACTTC.

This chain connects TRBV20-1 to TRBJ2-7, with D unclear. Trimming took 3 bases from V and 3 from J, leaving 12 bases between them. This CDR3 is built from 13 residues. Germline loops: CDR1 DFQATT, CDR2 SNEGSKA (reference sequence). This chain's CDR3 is CSASLGFLYEQYF. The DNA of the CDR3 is TGCAGTGCTAGTTTGGGGTTTCTCTACGAGCAGTACTTC.

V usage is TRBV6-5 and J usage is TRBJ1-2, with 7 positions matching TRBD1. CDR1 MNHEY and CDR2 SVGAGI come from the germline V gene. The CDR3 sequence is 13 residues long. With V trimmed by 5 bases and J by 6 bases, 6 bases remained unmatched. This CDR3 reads CASSRTGGHGYTF. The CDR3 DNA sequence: TGTGCCAGCAGTCGGACAGGAGGCCATGGCTACACCTTC.

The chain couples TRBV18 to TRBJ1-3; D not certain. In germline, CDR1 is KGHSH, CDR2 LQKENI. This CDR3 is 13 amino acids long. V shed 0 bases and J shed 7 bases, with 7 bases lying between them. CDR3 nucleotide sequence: TGTGCCAGCTCACCACCGGGGTTGAACACCATATATTTT. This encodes CASSPPGLNTIYF.

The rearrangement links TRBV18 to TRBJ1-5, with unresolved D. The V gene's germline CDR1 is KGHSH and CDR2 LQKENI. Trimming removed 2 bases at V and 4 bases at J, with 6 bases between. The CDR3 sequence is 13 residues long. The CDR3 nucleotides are TGTGCCAGCTCACCAACCGTTAATCAGCCCCAGCATTTT. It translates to CASSPTVNQPQHF.

CDR3 DNA: TGCGCCAGCAGGGCCGTCTTATCAGGGGATGGTGGCTACACCTTC. It translates to CASRAVLSGDGGYTF. The rearrangement links TRBV5-1 to TRBJ1-2; the D gene is possibly TRBD1 (6 bases). Trimming stripped 5 bases from V and 7 bases from J, with 21 bases between. Per the germline V gene, CDR1 is SGHRS and CDR2 is YFSETQ. The CDR3 extends over 15 amino acids.

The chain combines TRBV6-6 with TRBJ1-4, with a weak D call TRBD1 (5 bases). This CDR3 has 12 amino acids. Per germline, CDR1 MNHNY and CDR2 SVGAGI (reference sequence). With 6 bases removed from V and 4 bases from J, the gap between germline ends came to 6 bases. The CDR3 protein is CASRGDNEKLFF. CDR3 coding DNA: TGTGCCAGCAGGGGGGATAATGAAAAACTGTTTTTT.

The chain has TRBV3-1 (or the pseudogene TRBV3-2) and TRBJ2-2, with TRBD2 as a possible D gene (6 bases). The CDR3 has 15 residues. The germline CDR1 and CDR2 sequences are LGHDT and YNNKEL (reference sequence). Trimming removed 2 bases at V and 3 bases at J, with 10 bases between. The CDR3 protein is CASSQSSGYTGELFF. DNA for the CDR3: TGTGCCAGCAGCCAAAGTAGCGGTTACACCGGGGAGCTGTTTTTT.

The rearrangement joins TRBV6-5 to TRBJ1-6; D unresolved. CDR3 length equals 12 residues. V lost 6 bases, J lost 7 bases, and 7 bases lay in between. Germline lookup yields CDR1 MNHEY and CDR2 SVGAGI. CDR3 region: CASSLGNSPLHF. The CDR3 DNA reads TGTGCCAGCAGCCTGGGGAATTCACCCCTCCACTTT.

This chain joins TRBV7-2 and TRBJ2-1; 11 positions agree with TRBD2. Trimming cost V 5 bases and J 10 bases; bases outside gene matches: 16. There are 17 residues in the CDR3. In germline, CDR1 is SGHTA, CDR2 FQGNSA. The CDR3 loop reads CASSPPNGLAGGGEQFF. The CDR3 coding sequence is TGTGCCAGCAGCCCCCCCAACGGTCTAGCGGGGGGAGGGGAGCAGTTCTTC. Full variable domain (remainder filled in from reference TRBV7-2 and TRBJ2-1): GAGVSQSPSNKVTEKGKDVELRCDPISGHTALYWYRQSLGQGLEFLIYFQGNSAPDKSGLPSDRFSAERTGGSVSTLTIQRTQQEDSAVYLCASSPPNGLAGGGEQFFGPGTRLTVL.

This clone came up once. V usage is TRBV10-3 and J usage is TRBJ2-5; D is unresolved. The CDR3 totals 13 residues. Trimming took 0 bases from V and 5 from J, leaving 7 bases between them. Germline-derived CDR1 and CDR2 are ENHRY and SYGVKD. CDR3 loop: CAISESSRETQYF. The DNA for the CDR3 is TGTGCCATCAGTGAGTCGAGTAGGGAGACCCAGTACTTC.

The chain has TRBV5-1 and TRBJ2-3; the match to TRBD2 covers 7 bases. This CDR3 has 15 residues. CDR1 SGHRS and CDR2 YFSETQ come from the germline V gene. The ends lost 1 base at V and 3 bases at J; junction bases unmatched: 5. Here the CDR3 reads CASSLRVAGTDTQYF. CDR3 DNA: TGCGCCAGCAGCTTGAGAGTAGCGGGTACAGATACGCAGTATTTT.

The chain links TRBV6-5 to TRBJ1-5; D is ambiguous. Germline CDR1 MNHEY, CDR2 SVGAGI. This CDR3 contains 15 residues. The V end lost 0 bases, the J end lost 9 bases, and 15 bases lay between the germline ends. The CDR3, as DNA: TGTGCCAGCAGTTACTCAGGTTCGGCGGCATGGCCCCAGCATTTT. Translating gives CASSYSGSAAWPQHF.